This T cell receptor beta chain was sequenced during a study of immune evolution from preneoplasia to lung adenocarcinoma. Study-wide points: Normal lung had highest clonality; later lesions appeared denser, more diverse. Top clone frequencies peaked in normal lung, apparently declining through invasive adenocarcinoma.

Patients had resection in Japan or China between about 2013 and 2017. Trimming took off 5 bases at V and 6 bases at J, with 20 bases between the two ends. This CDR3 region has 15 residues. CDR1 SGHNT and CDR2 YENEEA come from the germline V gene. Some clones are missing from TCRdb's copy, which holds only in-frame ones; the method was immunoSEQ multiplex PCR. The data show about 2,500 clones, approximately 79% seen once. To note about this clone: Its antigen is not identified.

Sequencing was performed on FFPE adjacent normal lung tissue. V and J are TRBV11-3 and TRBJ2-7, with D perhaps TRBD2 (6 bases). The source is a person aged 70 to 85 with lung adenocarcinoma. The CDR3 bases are TGTGCCAGCAGCCTCGGTAGTACGGAGGGGAGCGAGCAGTACTTC. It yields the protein CASSLGSTEGSEQYF.